Presented here are 20 T cell receptor beta chains from one specimen sequenced in a study of identical twins. One entry per CDR3 protein results from TCRdb running MiXCR on the 5' RACE reads. The sample holds under 1 million distinct CDR3 sequences, roughly an eighth seen once. The sample also formed part of further work on yellow fever vaccine responses in identical twins.

The sample taken for sequencing was PBMCs. These receptors were taken from a woman aged 18 to 35 in good health.

This clonotype was detected many times. The chain couples TRBV5-1 to TRBJ2-1, with TRBD1 matching over 8 bases. Trimming removed 4 bases from V and 6 bases from J; junction bases left unmatched: 9. CDR3 size: 15 residues. Germline-derived CDR1 and CDR2 are SGHRS and YFSETQ. This chain's CDR3 is CASSIGQGLGNEQFF. The CDR3 DNA sequence: TGCGCCAGCAGCATAGGACAGGGTCTGGGCAATGAGCAGTTCTTC.

This clonotype was observed a few times. The chain has TRBV7-9 and TRBJ2-7; 7 positions match TRBD2. With 5 bases clipped from V and 3 bases from J, the junction kept 7 bases outside the gene matches. This CDR3 contains 14 residues. CDR1 and CDR2 (germline): SEHNR, FQNEAQ (reference sequence). This CDR3 is CASSLGASGYEQYF. DNA for the CDR3: TGTGCCAGCAGCCTAGGGGCTAGCGGCTACGAGCAGTACTTC. Combining the CDR3 with reference TRBV7-9 and TRBJ2-7 gives the whole variable domain DTGVSQNPRHKITKRGQNVTFRCDPISEHNRLYWYRQTLGQGPEFLTYFQNEAQLEKSRLLSDRFSAERPKGSFSTLEIQRTEQGDSAMYLCASSLGASGYEQYFGPGTRLTVT.

This clonotype was picked up a small number of times. This chain links TRBV20-1 with TRBJ1-1; D call uncertain. The germline CDR1 and CDR2 sequences are DFQATT and SNEGSKA (reference sequence). The germline V and J ends were trimmed by 4 bases and 2 bases, with 5 bases remaining between them. This CDR3 is 11 amino acids long. CDR3 coding DNA: TGCAGTGCTAAGGGAAACACTGAAGCTTTCTTT. It translates to CSAKGNTEAFF.

This clonotype has just a few counts. The rearrangement joins TRBV20-1 to TRBJ2-4; perhaps TRBD2 as D (5 bases). Germline V gene data show CDR1 as DFQATT and CDR2 as SNEGSKA (reference sequence). The CDR3 sequence is 15 residues long. V dropped 0 bases and J dropped 0 bases, with 9 bases sitting between them. CDR3 nucleotides: TGCAGTGCTAGAGATCGGGAATTAGCCAAAAACATTCAGTACTTC. It codes for CSARDRELAKNIQYF.

The gene calls are TRBV18 and TRBJ1-3, with D hard to call. Germline V gene sequence: CDR1 KGHSH, CDR2 LQKENI. The CDR3 contains 14 residues. Trimming cost V 3 bases and J 1 base, with 7 bases left between them. The CDR3 nucleotides are TGTGCCAGCTCACCCGCCGAATCTGGAAACACCATATATTTT. It yields the protein CASSPAESGNTIYF.

The chain is built from TRBV4-1 and TRBJ2-4, with 14 bases lining up with TRBD2. This CDR3 spans 15 amino acids. J was trimmed by 8 bases and V by 0 bases; bases with no gene match: 0. Germline CDR1 and CDR2: MGHRA and YSYEKL. CDR3 amino acids: CASSQEGLAGDIQYF. CDR3 DNA: TGCGCCAGCAGCCAAGAGGGACTAGCGGGAGACATTCAGTACTTC.

This clonotype was observed a handful of times. The chain joins TRBV15 to TRBJ2-2; D call uncertain. Trimming removed 0 bases from V and 7 bases from J, with 12 bases in between. Germline CDR1 LNHNV, CDR2 YYDKDF (reference sequence). The CDR3 extends over 15 amino acids. The CDR3 bases are TGTGCCACCAGCAGAGATCGTGCAGTACACGGGGAGCTGTTTTTT. It yields the protein CATSRDRAVHGELFF.

This chain uses TRBV20-1 with TRBJ1-4; no reliable D call. V was trimmed by 6 bases and J by 4 bases, leaving 15 bases between them. The CDR3 has 14 amino acids. The germline gives CDR1 DFQATT, CDR2 SNEGSKA (reference sequence). CDR3 in amino acids: CSALKSGFNEKLFF. As DNA, the CDR3 is TGCAGTGCCCTTAAGTCGGGGTTTAATGAAAAACTGTTTTTT.

This clonotype was counted many times. In nucleotides, the CDR3 is TGTGCCAGCAGTTCCGCCTCGGGGCAATCGTCCTACAATGAGCAGTTCTTC. Translation: CASSSASGQSSYNEQFF. J is TRBJ2-1 and V is TRBV28; D tentatively fits TRBD1 or TRBD2 (5 bases each). Deletions cut 4 bases from V and 1 base from J, with 17 bases between. Germline loops: CDR1 MDHEN, CDR2 SYDVKM. CDR3 size: 17 residues.

This clonotype was recorded a few times. The chain recombines TRBV10-3 with TRBJ2-7; 7 bases match TRBD1. Germline V gene data show CDR1 as ENHRY and CDR2 as SYGVKD. V lost 0 bases, J lost 2 bases, and 4 bases stayed unmatched. CDR3 size: 15 residues. The CDR3 sequence: CAISESTQGAYEQYF. The DNA of the CDR3 is TGTGCCATCAGTGAGTCGACGCAGGGGGCCTACGAGCAGTACTTC.

This clonotype turned up a few times. J is TRBJ2-2 and V is TRBV7-3, with 8 positions matching TRBD2. With 7 bases clipped from V and 4 bases from J, the junction kept 14 bases outside the gene matches. The CDR3 covers 17 residues. Looked up from germline, CDR1 is SGHTA and CDR2 is FQGTGA. The CDR3 protein is CASTLIPGLVGTGELFF. For the CDR3, the DNA is TGTGCCAGCACACTCATCCCGGGACTAGTTGGCACCGGGGAGCTGTTTTTT.

The V call is TRBV5-1, the J call TRBJ2-1; D might be TRBD1 (6 bases). This CDR3 is built from 14 residues. The germline CDR1 and CDR2 sequences are SGHRS and YFSETQ. Trimming stripped 5 bases from V and 3 bases from J, with 12 bases between. The CDR3: CASRTGQRYNEQFF. The CDR3 DNA reads as TGCGCCAGCAGGACCGGACAGCGCTACAATGAGCAGTTCTTC.

The rearrangement joins TRBV7-8 to TRBJ2-7; the D is unclear. Trimming took off 5 bases at V and 3 bases at J, with 20 bases between the two ends. CDR3 length equals 16 residues. Germline V gives CDR1 SGHVS, CDR2 FQNEAQ. The CDR3 reads CASSPLLVMSDYEQYF. The CDR3, as DNA: TGTGCCAGCAGCCCACTTCTAGTAATGAGTGACTACGAGCAGTACTTC.

There are a few counts of this clonotype. This chain links TRBV7-9 with TRBJ2-3, with 9 bases matching TRBD2. This CDR3 has 15 amino acids. Germline CDR1 is SEHNR and CDR2 is FQNEAQ (reference sequence). Unmatched junction bases numbered 6, after V lost 7 bases and J lost 1 base. In DNA form, the CDR3 reads TGTGCCAGCATCAAGCGGACTAGCGGCACAGATACGCAGTATTTT. It specifies CASIKRTSGTDTQYF.

Only a few counts were recorded for this clonotype. V and J are TRBV28 and TRBJ2-7; 11 nucleotides agree with TRBD1. The CDR3 has 14 amino acids. V lost 5 bases, J lost 4 bases, and 4 bases stayed unmatched. Germline CDR1 and CDR2: MDHEN and SYDVKM. CDR3 sequence reads: CASSGTGGWYEQYF. In nucleotides, the CDR3 is TGTGCCAGCAGTGGGACAGGGGGTTGGTACGAGCAGTACTTC.

The V gene is TRBV7-3, the J gene TRBJ2-2, with 11 positions matching TRBD2. Germline CDR1 reads SGHTA; CDR2 reads FQGTGA. CDR3 length: 21 residues. Unmatched junction bases numbered 17, after V lost 0 bases and J lost 5 bases. The CDR3 nucleotides are TGTGCCAGCAGCTTAACGAACATTTTCCATCTAGCGGGAGGAGGTACCGGGGAGCTGTTTTTT. This sequence encodes CASSLTNIFHLAGGGTGELFF.

In DNA form, the CDR3 reads TGTGCCTTCAGTTCCCTCGGGACTAGCGGGTCCTCTGACACAGATACGCAGTATTTT. Its protein is CAFSSLGTSGSSDTDTQYF. V is TRBV12-3 or TRBV12-4 and J is TRBJ2-3; TRBD2 matches 12 bases. The V and J ends lost 11 bases and 2 bases, in that order; junction bases with no gene match: 20. CDR3 length: 19 residues.

The chain employs TRBV5-1 and TRBJ1-3, with D perhaps matching TRBD1 (5 bases). Germline CDR1 SGHRS, CDR2 YFSETQ. V lost 0 bases, J lost 0 bases, and 10 bases lay in between. The CDR3 spans 16 residues. This chain's CDR3 is CASSLGDVRSGNTIYF. CDR3 sequence (DNA): TGCGCCAGCAGCTTGGGGGACGTTCGCTCTGGAAACACCATATATTTT.

J is TRBJ2-3 and V is TRBV13; 9 nucleotides line up with TRBD2. Germline assignment: CDR1 PRHDT and CDR2 FYEKMQ (reference sequence). V lost 5 bases and J lost 4; bases outside the gene matches: 7. This CDR3 is built from 15 residues. The DNA for the CDR3 is TGTGCCAGCAGCCCGTACAGCGGGGGGTCAGATACGCAGTATTTT. Amino acid sequence: CASSPYSGGSDTQYF.

This clonotype was counted between two and nine times. The chain couples TRBV7-3 to TRBJ2-7; no firm D call. The V end lost 2 bases, the J end lost 7 bases, and 12 bases lay between the germline ends. The CDR3 contains 13 residues. Germline CDR1 is SGHTA and CDR2 is FQGTGA. CDR3 sequence reads: CASSLGNGREQYF. The DNA for the CDR3 is TGTGCCAGCAGCTTAGGTAACGGTCGGGAGCAGTACTTC.